This entry lists 11 T cell receptor beta chains sequenced from one sample in a study of blood T cell repertoires in COVID-19. Generated by immunoSEQ multiplex PCR, the TCRdb table keeps only in-frame clones and is missing some. There are about 180,000 clones in the sample; more than 70% occur only once, and more than 7.5% lies in the top ten. The sample taken for sequencing was PBMCs or T cells enriched from blood (not recorded which). The receptors here all came from a woman in her twenties or thirties who had recovered from COVID-19.

The rearrangement uses TRBV6-5 and TRBJ1-1, with 7 bases matching TRBD1. Germline lookup yields CDR1 MNHEY and CDR2 SVGAGI. Trimming cost V 5 bases and J 2 bases; bases outside gene matches: 5. The CDR3 extends over 14 amino acids. In DNA form, the CDR3 reads TGTGCCAGCAGTCCCGGACAGGCAAACACTGAAGCTTTCTTT. Translated, it gives CASSPGQANTEAFF.

J is TRBJ1-1 and V is TRBV27; no firm D call. V was cut by 3 bases and J by 2 bases, with 19 bases left in between. Germline V gene sequence: CDR1 MNHEY, CDR2 SMNVEV (reference sequence). CDR3 length: 17 residues. The DNA for the CDR3 is TGTGCCAGCAGTTTCAGTCTCCCCGCGGCACCAAACACTGAAGCTTTCTTT. Translation gives CASSFSLPAAPNTEAFF.

V is TRBV28 and J is TRBJ1-2; TRBD1 matches 7 bases. J lost 4 bases, V lost 6 bases, and 8 bases had no gene match. CDR3 length: 14 amino acids. From germline, CDR1 is MDHEN and CDR2 SYDVKM. The CDR3 loop is CASSPGTAFYGYTF. CDR3 nucleotides: TGTGCCAGCAGCCCCGGGACAGCCTTCTATGGCTACACCTTC.

This clone showed up just a few times. This chain joins TRBV4-1 and TRBJ2-1; TRBD2 matches 9 bases. J was trimmed by 0 bases and V by 0 bases; bases with no gene match: 6. In germline, CDR1 is MGHRA, CDR2 YSYEKL. This CDR3 contains 18 residues. The DNA of the CDR3 is TGCGCCAGCAGCCAAGACTGGCTAGCGGGGTCCTCCTACAATGAGCAGTTCTTC. Its translation is CASSQDWLAGSSYNEQFF.

This clone was seen once. CDR3: CAITGMDGYTF. For the CDR3, the DNA is TGTGCCATCACAGGGATGGATGGCTACACCTTC. The chain joins TRBV6-5 to TRBJ1-2, with D tentatively TRBD1 (6 bases). Between the trimmed V and J ends, which lost 10 bases and 6 bases, there was a span of 12 bases. CDR1 is MNHEY, CDR2 SVGAGI, per germline. This CDR3 comprises 11 residues.

The chain joins TRBV6-5 to TRBJ2-2; maybe TRBD1 (5 bases). The germline V gene encodes CDR1 MNHEY and CDR2 SVGAGI. CDR3 size: 15 residues. Trimming cost V 0 bases and J 0 bases, with 5 bases left between them. For the CDR3, the DNA is TGTGCCAGCAGTTACTCGACAGCGAACACCGGGGAGCTGTTTTTT. Translating it yields CASSYSTANTGELFF.

This clone was detected a few times. This chain links TRBV7-9 with TRBJ2-7; D might be TRBD2 (6 bases). The CDR3 loop spans 14 amino acids. Trimming pared 1 base from V and 2 bases from J, leaving 9 bases between. CDR1 and CDR2 from the germline V gene are SEHNR and FQNEAQ (reference sequence). The CDR3 loop is CASSLVGSAYEQYF. Written as DNA, the CDR3 is TGTGCCAGCAGCTTAGTCGGGAGCGCCTACGAGCAGTACTTC. Drawing the rest from reference TRBV7-9 and TRBJ2-7, the complete variable domain is DTGVSQNPRHKITKRGQNVTFRCDPISEHNRLYWYRQTLGQGPEFLTYFQNEAQLEKSRLLSDRFSAERPKGSFSTLEIQRTEQGDSAMYLCASSLVGSAYEQYFGPGTRLTVT.

This clone was seen a handful of times. The same CDR3 also results from other DNA sequences found in this sample. The chain couples TRBV29-1 to TRBJ1-6; 9 nucleotides align to TRBD1. Per the germline V gene, CDR1 is SQVTM and CDR2 is ANQGSEA. V shed 6 bases and J 10 bases; nucleotides not matched to a gene: 4. CDR3 length equals 12 residues. CDR3 nucleotide sequence: TGCAGCGTGGGACAGGGTAACTCACCCCTCCACTTT. Translating it yields CSVGQGNSPLHF.

The CDR3 sequence is CASRAGATHGYTF. The CDR3 region has the DNA TGTGCCAGCAGGGCAGGGGCAACCCATGGCTACACCTTC. The J gene is TRBJ1-2, the V gene TRBV6-6; D might be TRBD1 (6 bases). V lost 6 bases and J lost 6, with 14 bases in between. The CDR3 length is 13 residues. CDR1 is MNHNY and CDR2 is SVGAGI in the germline V gene (reference sequence).

This chain uses TRBV25-1 with TRBJ2-3; TRBD1 aligns across 7 bases. Germline CDR1 MGHDK, CDR2 SYGVNS. V lost 6 bases to trimming and J lost 2 bases; unmatched junction nucleotides: 2. There are 13 residues in the CDR3. The CDR3 DNA reads as TGTGCCAGCAGGACAGGGAACACAGATACGCAGTATTTT. Translation: CASRTGNTDTQYF.

The genes are TRBV19 and TRBJ2-1; 12 bases align to TRBD2. V lost 6 bases and J lost 7; bases outside the gene matches: 10. Germline V lookup: CDR1 LNHDA, CDR2 SQIVND (reference sequence). There are 16 residues in the CDR3. The CDR3 DNA follows: TGTGCCAGTAGAGAACCGACTAGCGGGAGATTGAATGAGCAGTTCTTC. Protein sequence: CASREPTSGRLNEQFF.